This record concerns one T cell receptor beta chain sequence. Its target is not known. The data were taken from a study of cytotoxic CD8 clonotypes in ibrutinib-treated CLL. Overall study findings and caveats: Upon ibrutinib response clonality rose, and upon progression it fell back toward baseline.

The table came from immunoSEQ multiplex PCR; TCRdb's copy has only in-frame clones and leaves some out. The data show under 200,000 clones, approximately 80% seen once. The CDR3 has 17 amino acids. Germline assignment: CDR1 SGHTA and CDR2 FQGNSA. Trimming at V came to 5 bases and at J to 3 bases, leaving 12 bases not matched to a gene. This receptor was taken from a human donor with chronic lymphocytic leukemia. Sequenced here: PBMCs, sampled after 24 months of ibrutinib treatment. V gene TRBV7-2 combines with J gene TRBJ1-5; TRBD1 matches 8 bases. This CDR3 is CASSRGGQGAFNQPQHF. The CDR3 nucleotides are TGTGCCAGCAGCCGTGGGGGCCAGGGGGCATTCAATCAGCCCCAGCATTTT.